This paragraph reports one T cell receptor beta chain. As handled by the study authors: It was from reference gene primer amplification that nucleated cell counts were estimated. Only in-frame clones appear in the TCRdb table, and some are missing; sequencing was by immunoSEQ multiplex PCR. That table is the source of V, J and clone size, and D and trimming were worked out from the DNA. The sample holds roughly 100,000 clones, about 80% seen once. Germline loops: CDR1 SQVTM, CDR2 ANQGSEA. Trimming left V 7 bases short and J 8 bases short, with 20 bases between. The CDR3 consists of 13 residues. This entry comes from a study of blood T cell repertoires in COVID-19. Looking at the study overall: Sites across the United States, Italy and Spain contributed samples from acute and convalescent COVID-19. Sources were T cells, B-cell-depleted T cells, or PBMCs; the material itself was cDNA or gDNA.

This TCR came from a woman in her fifties or sixties with acute or convalescent COVID-19. Sequenced material: peripheral blood. V gene TRBV29-1 combines with J gene TRBJ1-1, with D perhaps matching TRBD1 (6 bases). The CDR3 reads CSARGLQGSEAFF. As DNA, the CDR3 is TGCAGCGCGAGGGGGTTACAGGGATCCGAAGCTTTCTTT.